This T cell receptor beta chain came from a study of blood T cells in healthy people across ages. Combining a sample-barcoded 5' primer with a J-beta primer mix, a second PCR ran for about 6 to 12 cycles. From the 5' RACE reads, TCRdb called clonotypes with MiXCR, one entry per CDR3 protein. The table includes approximately 780,000 distinct CDR3 sequences, roughly 26% detected once. Comments on this clonotype: The antigen is unknown. The junction and the germline gene differ at one end; a read error may be behind it.

CDR3 length: 14 residues. Germline-derived CDR1 and CDR2 are SSHAT and FNYEAQ (reference sequence). Study findings and constraints: Naive T cell percentage showed a strong correlation with the diversity of TCR beta.

These same data were also listed under a study on T cells of mothers and their children.

Sequenced material: blood. This clonotype originated in a boy aged 5-17 years in good health. The chain uses TRBV7-7 and TRBJ2-5; TRBD1 agrees at 8 bases. CDR3 nucleotides: TGTGCTAGCAGCTTTGACAGGGGATGGGAGACCCAGTACTTC. Translating it yields CASSFDRGWETQYF.